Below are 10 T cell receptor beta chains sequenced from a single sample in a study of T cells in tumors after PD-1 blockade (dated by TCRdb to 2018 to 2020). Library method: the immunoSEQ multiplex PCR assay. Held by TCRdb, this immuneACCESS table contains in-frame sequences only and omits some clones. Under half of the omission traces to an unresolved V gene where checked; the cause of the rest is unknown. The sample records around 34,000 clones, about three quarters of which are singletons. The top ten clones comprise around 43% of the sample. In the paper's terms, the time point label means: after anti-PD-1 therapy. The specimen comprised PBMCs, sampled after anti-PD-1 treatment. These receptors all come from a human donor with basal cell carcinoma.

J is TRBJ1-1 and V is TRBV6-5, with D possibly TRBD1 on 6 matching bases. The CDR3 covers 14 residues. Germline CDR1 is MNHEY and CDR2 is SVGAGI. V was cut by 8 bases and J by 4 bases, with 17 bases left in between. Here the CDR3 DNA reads TGTGCCAGCCTGCACAGGGCCCGGGCCACTGAAGCTTTCTTT. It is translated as CASLHRARATEAFF.

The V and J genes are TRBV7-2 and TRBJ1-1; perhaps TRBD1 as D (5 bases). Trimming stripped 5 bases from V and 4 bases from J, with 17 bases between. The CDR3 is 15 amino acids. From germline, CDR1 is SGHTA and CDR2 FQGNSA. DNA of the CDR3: TGTGCCAGCAGCATTGGGGACGGGCCCCGCACTGAAGCTTTCTTT. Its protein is CASSIGDGPRTEAFF.

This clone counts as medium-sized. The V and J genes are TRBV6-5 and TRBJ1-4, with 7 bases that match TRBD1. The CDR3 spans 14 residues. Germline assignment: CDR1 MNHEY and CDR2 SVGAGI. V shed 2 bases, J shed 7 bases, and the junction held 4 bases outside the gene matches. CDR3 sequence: CASSYRQGGEKLFF. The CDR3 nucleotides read TGTGCCAGCAGTTACCGTCAGGGGGGTGAAAAACTGTTTTTT.

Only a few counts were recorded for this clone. The CDR3 region is CASSGQTVAFF. CDR3 nucleotide sequence: TGTGCCAGCAGTGGTCAGACGGTAGCTTTCTTT. The chain couples TRBV2 to TRBJ1-1; D not certain. CDR1 is SNHLY, CDR2 FYNNEI, per germline. V was clipped by 4 bases and J by 10 bases, with 10 bases between them. The CDR3 contains 11 residues.

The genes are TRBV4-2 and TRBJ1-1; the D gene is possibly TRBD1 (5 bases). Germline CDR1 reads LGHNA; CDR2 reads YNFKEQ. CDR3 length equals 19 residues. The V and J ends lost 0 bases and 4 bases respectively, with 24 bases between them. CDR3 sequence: CASSQDFGMKGRESTEAFF. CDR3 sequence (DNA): TGTGCCAGCAGCCAAGATTTCGGGATGAAGGGGAGGGAGAGCACTGAAGCTTTCTTT.

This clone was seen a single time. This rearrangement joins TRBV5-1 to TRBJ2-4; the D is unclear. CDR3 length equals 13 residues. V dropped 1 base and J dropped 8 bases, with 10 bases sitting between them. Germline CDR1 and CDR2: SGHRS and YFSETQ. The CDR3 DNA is TGCGCCAGCAGCTTGACGGGTCAACACATTCAGTACTTC. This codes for CASSLTGQHIQYF.

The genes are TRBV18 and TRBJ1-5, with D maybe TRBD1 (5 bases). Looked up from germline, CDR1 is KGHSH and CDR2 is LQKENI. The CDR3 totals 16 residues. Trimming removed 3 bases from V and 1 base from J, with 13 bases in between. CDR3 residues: CASSPMGGASNQPQHF. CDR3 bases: TGTGCCAGCTCACCGATGGGCGGGGCGAGCAATCAGCCCCAGCATTTT.

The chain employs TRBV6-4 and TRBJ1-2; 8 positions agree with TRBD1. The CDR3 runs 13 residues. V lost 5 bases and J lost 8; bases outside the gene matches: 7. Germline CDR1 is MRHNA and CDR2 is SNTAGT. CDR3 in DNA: TGTGCCAGCAGTCCCAGGACAGGGAGCGGCTACACCTTC. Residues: CASSPRTGSGYTF.

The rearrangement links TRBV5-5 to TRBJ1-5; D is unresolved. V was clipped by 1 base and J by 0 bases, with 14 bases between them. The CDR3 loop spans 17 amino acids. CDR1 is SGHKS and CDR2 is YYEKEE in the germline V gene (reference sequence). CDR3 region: CASSLYGEGLSNQPQHF. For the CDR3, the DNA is TGTGCCAGCAGCTTGTACGGGGAAGGACTTAGCAATCAGCCCCAGCATTTT. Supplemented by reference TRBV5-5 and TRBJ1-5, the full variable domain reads DAGVTQSPTHLIKTRGQQVTLRCSPISGHKSVSWYQQVLGQGPQFIFQYYEKEERGRGNFPDRFSARQFPNYSSELNVNALLLGDSALYLCASSLYGEGLSNQPQHFGDGTRLSIL.

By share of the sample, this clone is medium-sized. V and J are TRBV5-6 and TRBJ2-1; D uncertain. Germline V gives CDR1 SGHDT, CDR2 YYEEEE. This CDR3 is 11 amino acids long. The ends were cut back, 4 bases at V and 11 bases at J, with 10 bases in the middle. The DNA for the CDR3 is TGTGCCAGCAGCCAAGGCTTACAGCAGTTCTTC. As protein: CASSQGLQQFF.